This T cell receptor beta chain was profiled in a study of CXCR3-negative and CXCR3-positive naive CD8 T cells. Overall study results and limits: High diversity, comparable across both naive subsets, contrasted with much lower diversity in memory CD8+ cells.

The TRB cDNA libraries were prepared by 5' RACE with UMI labels. TCRdb re-called the 5' RACE reads, yielding one record per CDR3 amino acid sequence without DNA. This sample's table has fewer than 80,000 distinct CDR3 sequences. Germline V gives CDR1 SGDLS, CDR2 YYNGEE. CDR3 length equals 15 residues. Sorts performed in triplicate captured over 250,000 cells each from every CD8+ T cell subset. Naive CD8+ T cells were CD45RO-CCR7+CD27+CD95-. Comments on this clonotype: Its cognate antigen is unknown.

The receptor comes from a human donor in good health. Some clones in this sample may be carry-over from other donors' samples. The chain couples TRBV9 to TRBJ2-1; lacking DNA, the TRBD2 call made by TCRdb goes unchecked. The sequenced sample was naive CXCR3- CD8+ T cells from blood. As to subset: CD45RO-CCR7+CD27+CD95- naive CD8+ T cells lacking CXCR3 (TNR3-). CDR3 loop: CASSVAPSGNNEQFF.